This T cell receptor (beta chain) was profiled in a study of blood T cell repertoires in COVID-19. The repertoire was sequenced with immunoSEQ multiplex PCR; TCRdb's copy has only in-frame clones and lacks some. The table has roughly 300,000 clones, approximately 87% seen once; the top ten hold approximately 12%. CDR3 length: 13 residues. Germline CDR1 SGHDT, CDR2 YYEEEE. Concerning this clone itself: One end of the junction does not line up with germline, which may come from a read error.

The sequenced sample was peripheral blood. This sequence originates from a young woman with COVID-19, enrolled during active disease. V and J are TRBV5-6 and TRBJ2-5; 9 bases are shared with TRBD1. CDR3 bases: TGTGCCAGCAGCTCCGGGACAGGGTTCTTTGGGGACTTC. Its protein is CASSSGTGFFGDF.